This entry is about one TCR beta chain. The data belong to a study of blood T cell repertoires in COVID-19. Turning to the study itself: The samples span acute and convalescent COVID-19 from the United States, Italy and Spain. T cells, B-cell-depleted T cells, or PBMCs provided the cDNA or gDNA that served as material.

Per germline, CDR1 MDHEN and CDR2 SYDVKM. This CDR3 is 14 amino acids long. The V gene end was trimmed by 10 bases and the J gene end by 1 base; junction bases not matched to a gene: 7. As handled by the study authors: Amplification of reference gene primers was used by the study to estimate nucleated cell counts. Clones were sequenced by immunoSEQ multiplex PCR, and TCRdb holds only the in-frame ones, with some missing. V and J calls and clone size are those listed in that table; D and trimming were worked out from the DNA. The repertoire consists of tens of thousands of clones, with 65% to 85% occurring once and the leading ten covering around 14%.

Sequencing was done on a sample of peripheral blood. V gene TRBV28 combines with J gene TRBJ1-5; 7 bases are shared with TRBD1. This TCR was recovered from a human donor with active or convalescent COVID-19. The donor label of this sample is uncertain. Here the CDR3 reads CATLQGISNQPQHF. The CDR3 bases are TGTGCCACCTTACAGGGGATAAGCAATCAGCCCCAGCATTTT. The entire variable domain, with the rest obtained from reference TRBV28 and TRBJ1-5, is as follows: DVKVTQSSRYLVKRTGEKVFLECVQDMDHENMFWYRQDPGLGLRLIYFSYDVKMKEKGDIPEGYSVSREKKERFSLILESASTNQTSMYLCATLQGISNQPQHFGDGTRLSIL.